The clone carrying this T cell receptor beta chain showed up just a few times. Germline assignment: CDR1 MNHEY and CDR2 SMNVEV (reference sequence). The V and J ends lost 1 base and 1 base respectively, with 15 bases between them. The CDR3 covers 17 residues. This record comes from a study of tumor-infiltrating lymphocytes in oesophageal squamous cell carcinoma. TCRdb reprocessed the PCR reads with MiXCR, giving one entry per CDR3 protein. Among 15,000 to 25,000 distinct CDR3 sequences listed, about 40% were seen once. The chain carries TRBV27 and TRBJ2-3; possible D gene TRBD2, 5 bases. Sequences were obtained from normal esophageal tissue next to the tumor. The receptor was isolated from a male donor with esophageal squamous cell carcinoma. The CDR3 loop reads CASSLYPTGFGTDTQYF. The CDR3 DNA reads TGTGCCAGCAGTTTATACCCCACGGGATTTGGCACAGATACGCAGTATTTT.